This T cell receptor beta chain was profiled in a study of blood T cell repertoires in COVID-19. Trimming removed 0 bases from V and 5 bases from J; junction bases left unmatched: 7. The germline CDR1 and CDR2 sequences are SGHNT and YYREEE (reference sequence). This CDR3 is 15 amino acids long. This clone came up a few times. Assay: immunoSEQ multiplex PCR; the TCRdb copy retains only in-frame clones and omits some. The table has around 130,000 clones, about 74% seen once; the top ten hold roughly 7.9%. Sequences were obtained from peripheral blood. The origin of this receptor is a human donor in a cohort sampled during active COVID-19. V usage is TRBV5-4 and J usage is TRBJ2-7, with TRBD1 matching 8 bases. CDR3 nucleotide sequence: TGTGCCAGCAGCTTGGGGACAGGGAAGGTTGACGAGCAGTACTTC. It translates to CASSLGTGKVDEQYF. The full variable domain, with the rest looked up from reference TRBV5-4 and TRBJ2-7, is ETGVTQSPTHLIKTRGQQVTLRCSSQSGHNTVSWYQQALGQGPQFIFQYYREEENGRGNFPPRFSGLQFPNYSSELNVNALELDDSALYLCASSLGTGKVDEQYFGPGTRLTVT.